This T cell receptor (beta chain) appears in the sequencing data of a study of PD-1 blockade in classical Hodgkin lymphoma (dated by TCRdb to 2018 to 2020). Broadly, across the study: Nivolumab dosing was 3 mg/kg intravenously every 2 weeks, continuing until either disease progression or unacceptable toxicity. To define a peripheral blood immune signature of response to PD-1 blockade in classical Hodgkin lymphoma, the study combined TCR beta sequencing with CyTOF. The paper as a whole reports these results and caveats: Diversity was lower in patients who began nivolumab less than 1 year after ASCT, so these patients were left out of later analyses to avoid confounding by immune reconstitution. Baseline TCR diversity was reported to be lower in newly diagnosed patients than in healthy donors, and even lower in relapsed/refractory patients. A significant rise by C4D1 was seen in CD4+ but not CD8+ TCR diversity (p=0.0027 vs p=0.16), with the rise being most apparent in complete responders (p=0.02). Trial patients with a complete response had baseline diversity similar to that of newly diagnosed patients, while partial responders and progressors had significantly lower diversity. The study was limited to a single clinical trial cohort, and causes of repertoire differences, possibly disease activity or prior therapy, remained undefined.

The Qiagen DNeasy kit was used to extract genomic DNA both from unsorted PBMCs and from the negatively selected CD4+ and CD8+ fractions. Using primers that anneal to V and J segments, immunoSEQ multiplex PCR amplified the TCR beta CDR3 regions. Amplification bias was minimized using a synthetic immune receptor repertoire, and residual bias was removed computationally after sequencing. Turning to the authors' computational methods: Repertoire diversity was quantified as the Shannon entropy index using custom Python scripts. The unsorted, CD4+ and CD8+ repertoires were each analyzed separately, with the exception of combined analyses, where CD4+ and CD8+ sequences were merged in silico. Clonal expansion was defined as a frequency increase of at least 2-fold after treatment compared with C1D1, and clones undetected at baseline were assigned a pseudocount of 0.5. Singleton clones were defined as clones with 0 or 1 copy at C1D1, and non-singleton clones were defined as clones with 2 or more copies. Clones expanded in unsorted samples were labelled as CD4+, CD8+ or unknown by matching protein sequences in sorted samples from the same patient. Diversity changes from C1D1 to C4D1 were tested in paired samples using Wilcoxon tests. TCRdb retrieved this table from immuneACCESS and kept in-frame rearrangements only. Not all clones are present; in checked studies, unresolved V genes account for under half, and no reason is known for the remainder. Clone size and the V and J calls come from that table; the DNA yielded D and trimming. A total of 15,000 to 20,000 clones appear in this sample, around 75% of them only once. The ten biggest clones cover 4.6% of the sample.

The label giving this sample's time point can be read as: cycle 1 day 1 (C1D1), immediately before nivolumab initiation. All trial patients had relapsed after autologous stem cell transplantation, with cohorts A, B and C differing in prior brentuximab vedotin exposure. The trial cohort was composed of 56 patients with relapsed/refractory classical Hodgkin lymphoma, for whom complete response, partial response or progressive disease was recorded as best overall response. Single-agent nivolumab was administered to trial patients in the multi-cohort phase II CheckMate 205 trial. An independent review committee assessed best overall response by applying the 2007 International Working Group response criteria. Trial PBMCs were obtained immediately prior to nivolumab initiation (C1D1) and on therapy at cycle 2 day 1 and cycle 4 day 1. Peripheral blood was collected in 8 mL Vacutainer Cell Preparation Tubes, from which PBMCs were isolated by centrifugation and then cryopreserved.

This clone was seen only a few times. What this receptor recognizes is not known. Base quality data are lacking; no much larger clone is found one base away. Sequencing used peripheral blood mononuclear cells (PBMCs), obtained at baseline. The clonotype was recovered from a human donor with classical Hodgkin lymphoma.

At the DNA level, the sequence is TGTGCCAGCAGGGAGGGACTAGCGGGAGGAGAAGAGACCCAGTACTTC. It translates as CASREGLAGGEETQYF. Recombination connected TRBV2 to TRBJ2-5, with 15 central nucleotides matching TRBD2. Sequences SNHLY (CDR1) and FYNNEI (CDR2) are obtained from the germline V gene. Spanning cysteine to phenylalanine, the CDR3 consists of 16 amino acids. The entry retains the CDR3 DNA only, 48 bases that are in frame from base 1. From V the trimming removes 6 bases and from J it removes 3 bases, while the gene matches leave 5 bases of the junction unaccounted for.